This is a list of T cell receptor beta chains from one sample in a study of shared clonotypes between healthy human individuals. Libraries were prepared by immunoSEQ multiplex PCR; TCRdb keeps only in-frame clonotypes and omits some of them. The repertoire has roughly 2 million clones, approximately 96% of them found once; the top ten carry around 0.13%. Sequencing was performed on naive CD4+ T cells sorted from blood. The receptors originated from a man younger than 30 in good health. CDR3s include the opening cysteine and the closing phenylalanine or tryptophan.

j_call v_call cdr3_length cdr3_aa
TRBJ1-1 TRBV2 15 CASGRPTGLRTEAFF
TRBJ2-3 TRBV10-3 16 CAISETSGARTDTQYF
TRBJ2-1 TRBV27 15 CASSFRLAGPNEQFF
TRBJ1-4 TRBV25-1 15 CASSEPTGAGEKLFF
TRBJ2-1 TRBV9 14 CASSADSGRGEQFF
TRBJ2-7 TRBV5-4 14 CASSLAQGAGEQYF
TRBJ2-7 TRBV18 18 CASSPRGTPRQVAYEQYF
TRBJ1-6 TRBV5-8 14 CASSEGPYNSPLHF
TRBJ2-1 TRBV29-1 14 CSVSLAGGSNEQFF
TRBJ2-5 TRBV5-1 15 CASSADRGRQETQYF
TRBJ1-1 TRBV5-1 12 CASSVRDTEAFF
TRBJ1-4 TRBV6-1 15 CASRVTGTGTEKLFF
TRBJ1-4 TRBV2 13 CASRSEAGEKLFF
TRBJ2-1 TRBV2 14 CASAPGSSYNEQFF
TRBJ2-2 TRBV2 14 CASTREGNTGELFF
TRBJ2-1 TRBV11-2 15 CASSLEVQARNEQFF
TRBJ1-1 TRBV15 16 CATSRDLGHMNTEAFF
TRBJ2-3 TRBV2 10 CASGWDTQYF
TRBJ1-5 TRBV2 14 CASSVQGGDQPQHF
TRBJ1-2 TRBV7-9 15 CASSRWDREYYGYTF
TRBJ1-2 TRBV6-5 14 CASTHRRANYGYTF
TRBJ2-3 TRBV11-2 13 CASSSGPTDTQYF
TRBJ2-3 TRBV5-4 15 CASSHPGQGADTQYF
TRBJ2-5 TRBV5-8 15 CASREELGWQETQYF
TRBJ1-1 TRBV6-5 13 CASSRTMNTEAFF
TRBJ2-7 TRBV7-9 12 CASSSPGNEQYF
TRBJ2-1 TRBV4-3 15 CASSQEASINNEQFF
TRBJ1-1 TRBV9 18 CASSGSWGLQPMNTEAFF
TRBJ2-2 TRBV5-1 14 CASSFSGSTAELFF
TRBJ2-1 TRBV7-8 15 CASSSRGHGTDEQFF
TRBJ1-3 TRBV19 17 CASSIMGDSRAGNTIYF
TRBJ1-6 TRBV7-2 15 CASSPRGGYNSPLHF
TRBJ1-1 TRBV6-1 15 CASSEGPARGTEAFF
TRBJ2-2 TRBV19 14 CASTYLRDTGELFF
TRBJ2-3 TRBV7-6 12 CASSKGGYTQYF
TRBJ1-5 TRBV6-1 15 CASSLGTGGLEPQHF
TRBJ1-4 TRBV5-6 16 CACTLRRAATNEKLFF
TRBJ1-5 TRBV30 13 CAWSVQGPQPQHF
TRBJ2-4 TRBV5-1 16 CASSFGGRQGRNIQYF
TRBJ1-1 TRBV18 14 CASSPRQENTEAFF
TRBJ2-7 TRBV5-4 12 CASSPGTYEQYF
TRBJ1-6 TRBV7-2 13 CASSLDSNSPLHF
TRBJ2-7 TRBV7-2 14 CASSPIFGSYEQYF
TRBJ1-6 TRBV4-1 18 CASSLGGGSSSYNSPLHF